These 7 T cell receptor beta chains were sequenced from one sample in a study of response to subunit inactivated influenza vaccine. MiXCR, applied by TCRdb to the RT-PCR reads, yields one record per CDR3 protein. The sample includes about 240,000 distinct CDR3 sequences, more than 9% of them seen just once. Material: non-naive T cells sorted from PBMCs, obtained roughly 15 days before vaccination. The receptors were gathered from a man between 50 and 59 years old who received an inactivated influenza vaccine.

The CDR3 nucleotides are TGTGCCAGCAGCGCTGGACTAGCGGGAGATCCCAAGACCCAGTACTTC. Amino acid sequence: CASSAGLAGDPKTQYF. V usage is TRBV7-3 and J usage is TRBJ2-5, with TRBD2 matching 13 bases. V gave up 5 bases and J gave up 6 bases; unmatched junction bases: 9. This CDR3 contains 16 residues. In germline, CDR1 is SGHTA, CDR2 FQGTGA.

This clonotype was observed many times. The rearrangement links TRBV12-3 or TRBV12-4 to TRBJ1-2; D is uncertain. CDR3 length equals 16 residues. V was cut by 7 bases and J by 5 bases, with 23 bases left in between. CDR3 DNA sequence: TGTGCCAGCACCGAATTACCCGTCGAGTCTCGGTATGGCTACACCTTC. Translating gives CASTELPVESRYGYTF.

V and J are TRBV28 and TRBJ1-2; D perhaps matches TRBD1 (5 bases). This CDR3 spans 15 amino acids. Germline CDR1 and CDR2: MDHEN and SYDVKM. V lost 5 bases and J 8 bases, leaving 21 bases between the germline ends. The CDR3 coding sequence is TGTGCCAGCAGTCAGAATTGGGGCTACCGTGAGGGCTACACCTTC. Amino acid sequence: CASSQNWGYREGYTF.

This clonotype was picked up many times. DNA of the CDR3: TGCGCCAGCAGCCAAGCGCTCCGGGACGGCCGTGCTAGCACAGATACGCAGTATTTT. Residues: CASSQALRDGRASTDTQYF. The genes are TRBV4-3 and TRBJ2-3; D is perhaps TRBD1 or TRBD2 (5 bases each). This CDR3 is built from 19 residues. From germline, CDR1 is LGHNA and CDR2 YSLEER. V lost 1 base to trimming and J lost 0 bases, with 20 bases between them.

The V gene is TRBV6-5, the J gene TRBJ1-2; TRBD1 matches 8 bases. The CDR3 runs 14 residues. V was clipped by 2 bases and J by 5 bases; unmatched bases: 4. Germline V lookup: CDR1 MNHEY, CDR2 SVGAGI. The CDR3 nucleotides are TGTGCCAGCAGTTACCCGACAGGGGATTATGGCTACACCTTC. Protein: CASSYPTGDYGYTF.

This clonotype was detected only a few times. The genes are TRBV27 and TRBJ1-1; the D gene is possibly TRBD1 (5 bases). The CDR3 is 15 amino acids. V dropped 3 bases and J dropped 5 bases, with 16 bases sitting between them. Germline lookup yields CDR1 MNHEY and CDR2 SMNVEV (reference sequence). The CDR3 loop reads CASSFAVRVATEAFF. The DNA for the CDR3 is TGTGCCAGCAGTTTTGCGGTCAGGGTGGCGACTGAAGCTTTCTTT.

The chain links TRBV4-1 to TRBJ1-1; the match to TRBD1 covers 7 bases. The CDR3 loop spans 14 amino acids. Germline V lookup: CDR1 MGHRA, CDR2 YSYEKL. The junction had 6 bases not matched to a gene; V was cut back by 4 bases and J by 4 bases. CDR3 sequence (DNA): TGCGCCAGCAGCCGCCAGGGGGTAGGCACTGAAGCTTTCTTT. It encodes CASSRQGVGTEAFF.